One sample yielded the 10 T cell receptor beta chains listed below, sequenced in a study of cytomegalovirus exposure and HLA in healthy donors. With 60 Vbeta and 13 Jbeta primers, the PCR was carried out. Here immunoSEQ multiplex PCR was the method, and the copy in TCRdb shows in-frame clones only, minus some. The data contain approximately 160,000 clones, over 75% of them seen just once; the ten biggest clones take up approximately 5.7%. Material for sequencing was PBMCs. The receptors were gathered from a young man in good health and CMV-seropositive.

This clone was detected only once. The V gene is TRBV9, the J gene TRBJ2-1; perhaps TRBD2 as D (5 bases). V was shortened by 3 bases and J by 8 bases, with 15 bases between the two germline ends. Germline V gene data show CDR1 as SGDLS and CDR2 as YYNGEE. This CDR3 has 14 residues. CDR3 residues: CASSARWTGDEQFF. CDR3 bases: TGTGCCAGCAGCGCCCGTTGGACTGGGGATGAGCAGTTCTTC.

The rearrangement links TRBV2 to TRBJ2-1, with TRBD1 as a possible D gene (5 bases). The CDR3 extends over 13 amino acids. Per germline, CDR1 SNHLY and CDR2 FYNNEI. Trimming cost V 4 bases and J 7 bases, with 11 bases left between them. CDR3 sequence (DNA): TGTGCCAGCAGTGGACAGAGAGTAAATGAGCAGTTCTTC. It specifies CASSGQRVNEQFF.

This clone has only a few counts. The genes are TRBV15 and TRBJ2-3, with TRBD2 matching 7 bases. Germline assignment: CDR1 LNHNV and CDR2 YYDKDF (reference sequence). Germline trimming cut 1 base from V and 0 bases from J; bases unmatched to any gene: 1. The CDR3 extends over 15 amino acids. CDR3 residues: CATSRGSGSTDTQYF. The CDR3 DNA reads TGTGCCACCAGCAGAGGTAGCGGGAGCACAGATACGCAGTATTTT. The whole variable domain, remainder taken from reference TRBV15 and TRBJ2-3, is DAMVIQNPRYQVTQFGKPVTLSCSQTLNHNVMYWYQQKSSQAPKLLFHYYDKDFNNEADTPDNFQSRRPNTSFCFLDIRSPGLGDTAMYLCATSRGSGSTDTQYFGPGTRLTVL.

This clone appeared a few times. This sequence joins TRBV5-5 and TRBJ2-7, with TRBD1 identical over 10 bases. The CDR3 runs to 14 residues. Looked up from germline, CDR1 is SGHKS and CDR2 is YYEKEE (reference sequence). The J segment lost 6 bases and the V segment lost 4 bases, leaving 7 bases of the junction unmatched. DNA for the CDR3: TGTGCCAGCAGCGGGGACAGGGGAACGGGCGAGCAGTACTTC. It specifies CASSGDRGTGEQYF.

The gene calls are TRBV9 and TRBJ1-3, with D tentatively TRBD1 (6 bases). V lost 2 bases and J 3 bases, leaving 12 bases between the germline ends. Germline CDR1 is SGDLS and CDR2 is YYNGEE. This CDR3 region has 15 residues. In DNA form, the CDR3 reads TGTGCCAGCAGCGTCCCCAACAGGGATGGAAACACCATATATTTT. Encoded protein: CASSVPNRDGNTIYF.

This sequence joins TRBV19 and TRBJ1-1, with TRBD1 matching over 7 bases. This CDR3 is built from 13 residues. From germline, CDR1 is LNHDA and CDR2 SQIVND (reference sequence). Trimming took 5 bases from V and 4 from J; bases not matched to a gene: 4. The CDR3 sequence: CASSDRVGTEAFF. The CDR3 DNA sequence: TGTGCCAGTAGTGACAGGGTAGGCACTGAAGCTTTCTTT. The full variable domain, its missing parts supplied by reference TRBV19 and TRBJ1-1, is DGGITQSPKYLFRKEGQNVTLSCEQNLNHDAMYWYRQDPGQGLRLIYYSQIVNDFQKGDIAEGYSVSREKKESFPLTVTSAQKNPTAFYLCASSDRVGTEAFFGQGTRLTVV.

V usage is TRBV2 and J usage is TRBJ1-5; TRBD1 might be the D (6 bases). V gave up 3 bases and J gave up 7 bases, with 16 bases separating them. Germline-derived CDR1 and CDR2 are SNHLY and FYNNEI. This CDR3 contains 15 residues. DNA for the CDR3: TGTGCCAGCAGTGACCGTGCCAGGGGCGGCCAGCCCCAGCATTTT. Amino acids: CASSDRARGGQPQHF.

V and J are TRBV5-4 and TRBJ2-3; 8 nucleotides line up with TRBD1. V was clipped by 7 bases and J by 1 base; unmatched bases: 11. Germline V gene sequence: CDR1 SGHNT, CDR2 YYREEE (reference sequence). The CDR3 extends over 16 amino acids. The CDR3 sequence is CASGSYRGSGTDTQYF. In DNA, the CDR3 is TGTGCCAGCGGTTCTTACAGGGGGAGTGGCACAGATACGCAGTATTTT.

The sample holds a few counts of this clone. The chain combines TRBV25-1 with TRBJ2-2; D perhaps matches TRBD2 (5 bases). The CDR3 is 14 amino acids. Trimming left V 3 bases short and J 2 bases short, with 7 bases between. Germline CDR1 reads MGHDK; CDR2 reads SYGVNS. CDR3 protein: CASSDTSNTGELFF. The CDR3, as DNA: TGTGCCAGCAGTGACACTAGTAACACCGGGGAGCTGTTTTTT.

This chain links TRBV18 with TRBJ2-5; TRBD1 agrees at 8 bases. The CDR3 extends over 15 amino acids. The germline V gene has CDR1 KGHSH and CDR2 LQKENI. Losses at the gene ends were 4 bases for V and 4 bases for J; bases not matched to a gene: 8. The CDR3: CASSQDRASRETQYF. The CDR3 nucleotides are TGTGCCAGCTCACAGGACAGGGCCTCAAGAGAGACCCAGTACTTC.